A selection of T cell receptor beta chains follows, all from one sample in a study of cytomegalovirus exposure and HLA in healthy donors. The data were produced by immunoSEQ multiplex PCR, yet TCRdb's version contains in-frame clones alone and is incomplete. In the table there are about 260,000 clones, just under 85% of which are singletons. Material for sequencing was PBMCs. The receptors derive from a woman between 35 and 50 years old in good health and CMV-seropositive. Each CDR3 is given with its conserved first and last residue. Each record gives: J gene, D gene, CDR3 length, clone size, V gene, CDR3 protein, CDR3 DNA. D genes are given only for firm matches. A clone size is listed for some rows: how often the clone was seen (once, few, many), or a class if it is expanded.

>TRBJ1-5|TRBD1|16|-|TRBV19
CASSTQTGGQNQPQHF
TGTGCCAGTAGTACTCAGACAGGGGGTCAGAATCAGCCCCAGCATTTT
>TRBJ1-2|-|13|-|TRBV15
CATSRDIRTGYTF
TGTGCCACCAGCAGAGATATTAGAACTGGCTACACCTTC
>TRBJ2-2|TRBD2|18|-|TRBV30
CAWSRKGLADALDGELFF
TGTGCCTGGAGTCGGAAGGGACTAGCCGACGCTTTGGACGGGGAGCTGTTTTTT
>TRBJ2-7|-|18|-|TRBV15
CATSRDPPKPTASYEQYF
TGTGCCACCAGCAGAGATCCGCCCAAACCGACAGCTTCCTACGAGCAGTACTTC
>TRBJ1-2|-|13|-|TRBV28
CASRQHRNYGYTF
TGTGCCAGCAGGCAACACAGGAACTATGGCTACACCTTC
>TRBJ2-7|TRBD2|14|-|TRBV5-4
CASSLQSGRYEQYF
TGTGCCAGCAGCTTGCAGAGCGGGAGGTACGAGCAGTACTTC
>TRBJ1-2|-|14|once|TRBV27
CASSFWGEGYGYTF
TGTGCCAGCAGTTTCTGGGGGGAGGGGTATGGCTACACCTTC
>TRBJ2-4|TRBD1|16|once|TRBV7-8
CASSSNRGLGKNIQYF
TGTGCCAGCAGCTCTAACAGGGGGCTTGGCAAAAACATTCAGTACTTC
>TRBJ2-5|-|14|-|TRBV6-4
CASSDSTSAETQYF
TGTGCCAGCAGTGACTCGACATCAGCAGAGACCCAGTACTTC
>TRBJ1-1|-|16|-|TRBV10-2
CASEYPGRGGDTEAFF
TGCGCCAGCGAATACCCGGGCAGGGGAGGGGACACTGAAGCTTTCTTT
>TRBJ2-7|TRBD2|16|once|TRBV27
CASSLSKNSGSVEQYF
TGTGCCAGCAGTTTATCGAAAAACAGCGGGAGTGTGGAGCAGTACTTC
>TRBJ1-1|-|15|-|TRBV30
CAWKAYDSVNTEAFF
TGTGCCTGGAAGGCGTATGACTCAGTGAACACTGAAGCTTTCTTT
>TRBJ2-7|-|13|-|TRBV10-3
CAISPQGNLEQYF
TGTGCCATCAGTCCCCAGGGGAACCTCGAGCAGTACTTC
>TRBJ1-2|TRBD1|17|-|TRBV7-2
CASSQTRQGAFVDGYTF
TGTGCCAGCAGCCAGACCCGACAGGGGGCATTTGTGGATGGCTACACCTTC
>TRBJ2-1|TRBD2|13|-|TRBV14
CASSPWGGSEQFF
TGTGCCAGCAGCCCGTGGGGGGGTAGTGAGCAGTTCTTC
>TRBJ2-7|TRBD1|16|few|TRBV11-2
CASSLGLGQGVNEQYF
TGTGCCAGCAGCTTAGGCCTGGGACAGGGTGTAAACGAGCAGTACTTC
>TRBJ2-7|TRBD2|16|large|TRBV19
CASSMGPAGTTYEQYF
TGTGCCAGTAGTATGGGCCCAGCGGGGACGACCTACGAGCAGTACTTC
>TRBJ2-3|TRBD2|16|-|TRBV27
CASSLVASGGIDTQYF
TGTGCCAGCAGTTTAGTCGCCAGCGGGGGGATAGATACGCAGTATTTT
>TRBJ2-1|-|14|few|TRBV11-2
CASSLDSVVVEQFF
TGTGCCAGCAGCTTAGATTCGGTCGTGGTGGAGCAGTTCTTC
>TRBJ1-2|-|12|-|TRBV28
CASSGQGYGYTF
TGTGCCAGCAGTGGGCAGGGATATGGCTACACCTTC
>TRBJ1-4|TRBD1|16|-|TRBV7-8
CASSFKPGQETEKLFF
TGTGCCAGCAGCTTTAAACCGGGACAGGAGACCGAAAAACTGTTTTTT
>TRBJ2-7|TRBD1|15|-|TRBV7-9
CASSLPGQGIYEQYF
TGTGCCAGCAGCTTACCGGGACAGGGGATCTACGAGCAGTACTTC
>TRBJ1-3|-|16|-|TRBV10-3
CAISESSGHSGNTIYF
TGTGCCATCAGTGAGTCATCGGGTCATTCTGGAAACACCATATATTTT
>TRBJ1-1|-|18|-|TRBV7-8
CASSFLGMTAVVGTEAFF
TGTGCCAGCAGCTTTTTGGGAATGACAGCTGTGGTAGGGACTGAAGCTTTCTTT
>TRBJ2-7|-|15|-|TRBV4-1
CASSQAWDSTYEQYF
TGCGCCAGCAGCCAAGCCTGGGACTCAACCTACGAGCAGTACTTC
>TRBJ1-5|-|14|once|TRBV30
CAWNRDTSNQPQHF
TGTGCCTGGAACCGGGACACCAGCAATCAGCCCCAGCATTTT
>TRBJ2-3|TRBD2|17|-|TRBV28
CASSTFSGRKGGDTQYF
TGTGCCAGCAGCACCTTTAGCGGGAGGAAAGGGGGAGATACGCAGTATTTT
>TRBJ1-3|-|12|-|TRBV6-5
CASGRDSQTIYF
TGTGCCAGCGGCCGGGACTCCCAGACCATATATTTT
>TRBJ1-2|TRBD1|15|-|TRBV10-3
CAISEGQGPNYGYTF
TGTGCCATCAGTGAGGGACAGGGGCCTAACTATGGCTACACCTTC
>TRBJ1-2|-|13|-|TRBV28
CASSLDQGWGYTF
TGTGCCAGCAGTTTGGATCAGGGTTGGGGCTACACCTTC
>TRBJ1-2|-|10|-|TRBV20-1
CSARFVGYTF
TGCAGTGCTAGATTCGTTGGCTACACCTTC
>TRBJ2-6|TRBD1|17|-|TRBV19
CASSIGTGTSGANVLTF
TGTGCCAGTAGTATAGGGACAGGGACTTCTGGGGCCAACGTCCTGACTTTC
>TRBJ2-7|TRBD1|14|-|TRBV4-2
CASSQGQGGDEQYF
TGTGCCAGCAGCCAAGGACAGGGGGGCGACGAGCAGTACTTC
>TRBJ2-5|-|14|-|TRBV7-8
CASQRSAPPETQYF
TGTGCCAGCCAGCGGTCCGCACCCCCCGAGACCCAGTACTTC